Listed below are T cell receptor beta chains from one sample, sequenced in a study of post-analysis software for immune sequencing data. TCRdb reanalysed the PCR reads using MiXCR and keeps one entry per CDR3 protein. The data contain 650,000 to 900,000 distinct CDR3 sequences, around 46% of them singletons. Sequencing used blood. All receptors come from a girl aged 10-17 years with multiple sclerosis. CDR3s include the opening cysteine and the closing phenylalanine or tryptophan. The order of the fields is CDR3 length, V gene, J gene, D gene, clone size, CDR3 protein, CDR3 DNA. D genes are given only for firm matches. Clone size is stated in some rows and not others, as once, few, many or a class when expanded.

len: 16; v_gene: TRBV4-3; j_gene: TRBJ2-1; d_gene: TRBD2; abundance: -; CDR3aa: CASSREWRTSGNEQFF; CDR3nt: TGCGCCAGCAGCCGAGAGTGGCGGACTAGCGGCAATGAGCAGTTCTTC
len: 13; v_gene: TRBV29-1; j_gene: TRBJ1-2; d_gene: -; abundance: few; CDR3aa: CSASTGLDYGYTF; CDR3nt: TGCAGCGCCTCGACAGGATTGGACTATGGCTACACCTTC
len: 13; v_gene: TRBV12-3/TRBV12-4; j_gene: TRBJ2-3; d_gene: TRBD1; abundance: -; CDR3aa: CASTPTGTDTQYF; CDR3nt: TGTGCCAGCACCCCGACAGGGACAGATACGCAGTATTTT
len: 13; v_gene: TRBV10-3; j_gene: TRBJ1-1; d_gene: -; abundance: -; CDR3aa: CAISEGLSGEAFF; CDR3nt: TGTGCCATCAGTGAGGGCCTTTCGGGTGAAGCTTTCTTT
len: 18; v_gene: TRBV7-9; j_gene: TRBJ2-4; d_gene: TRBD2; abundance: once; CDR3aa: CASSIGLAGEYAKNIQYF; CDR3nt: TGTGCCAGCAGCATCGGGCTAGCGGGAGAGTACGCCAAAAACATTCAGTACTTC
len: 17; v_gene: TRBV7-9; j_gene: TRBJ1-1; d_gene: TRBD1; abundance: -; CDR3aa: CASSFRDRERGHTEAFF; CDR3nt: TGTGCCAGCAGCTTCCGGGACAGGGAACGTGGGCACACTGAAGCTTTCTTT
len: 15; v_gene: TRBV15; j_gene: TRBJ2-1; d_gene: -; abundance: few; CDR3aa: CATSVRHRRSNEQFF; CDR3nt: TGTGCCACCAGCGTTCGTCACAGGAGGTCTAATGAGCAGTTCTTC
len: 14; v_gene: TRBV20-1; j_gene: TRBJ2-7; d_gene: -; abundance: few; CDR3aa: CSARTTTTSCEQYF; CDR3nt: TGCAGTGCTAGGACCACCACCACCTCCTGCGAGCAGTACTTC
len: 15; v_gene: TRBV7-2; j_gene: TRBJ2-7; d_gene: TRBD2; abundance: -; CDR3aa: CASSVLAGGPHEQYF; CDR3nt: TGTGCCAGCAGCGTTCTAGCGGGAGGGCCCCACGAGCAGTACTTC
len: 15; v_gene: TRBV25-1; j_gene: TRBJ2-7; d_gene: -; abundance: few; CDR3aa: CASSEYFSGSNEQYF; CDR3nt: TGTGCCAGCAGTGAATATTTCTCGGGTTCGAACGAGCAGTACTTC
len: 14; v_gene: TRBV12-3/TRBV12-4; j_gene: TRBJ2-3; d_gene: -; abundance: -; CDR3aa: CASSFPMRSDAQYF; CDR3nt: TGTGCCAGCAGTTTTCCGATGAGGTCAGATGCGCAGTATTTT
len: 15; v_gene: TRBV5-6; j_gene: TRBJ1-5; d_gene: -; abundance: -; CDR3aa: CASSLAGTFGQPQHF; CDR3nt: TGTGCCAGCAGCTTGGCCGGGACCTTCGGGCAGCCCCAGCATTTT
len: 12; v_gene: TRBV7-2; j_gene: TRBJ2-7; d_gene: -; abundance: few; CDR3aa: CASSFTGSEQYF; CDR3nt: TGTGCCAGCAGCTTCACAGGCAGCGAGCAGTACTTC
len: 14; v_gene: TRBV20-1; j_gene: TRBJ2-5; d_gene: TRBD1; abundance: few; CDR3aa: CSARYIGQGETQYF; CDR3nt: TGCAGTGCTAGATATATCGGACAGGGGGAGACCCAGTACTTC
len: 16; v_gene: TRBV14; j_gene: TRBJ1-1; d_gene: TRBD1; abundance: -; CDR3aa: CASSSRQGWSVTEAFF; CDR3nt: TGTGCCAGCAGCAGCCGACAGGGTTGGTCAGTCACTGAAGCTTTCTTT
len: 21; v_gene: TRBV9; j_gene: TRBJ2-6; d_gene: -; abundance: few; CDR3aa: CASSVAFASPGVDSGANVLTF; CDR3nt: TGTGCCAGCAGCGTAGCTTTCGCCTCCCCGGGGGTTGACTCTGGGGCCAACGTCCTGACTTTC
len: 13; v_gene: TRBV6-1; j_gene: TRBJ1-1; d_gene: -; abundance: -; CDR3aa: CASRGSGVTEAFF; CDR3nt: TGTGCCAGCAGAGGGTCGGGGGTTACTGAAGCTTTCTTT
len: 12; v_gene: TRBV5-1; j_gene: TRBJ2-3; d_gene: -; abundance: -; CDR3aa: CASSPAWDTQYF; CDR3nt: TGCGCCAGCAGCCCAGCCTGGGATACGCAGTATTTT
len: 13; v_gene: TRBV29-1; j_gene: TRBJ2-7; d_gene: -; abundance: -; CDR3aa: CSVEGDTNYEQYF; CDR3nt: TGCAGCGTTGAAGGGGACACCAACTACGAGCAGTACTTC
len: 16; v_gene: TRBV28; j_gene: TRBJ1-2; d_gene: -; abundance: few; CDR3aa: CASSAPRTAANYGYTF; CDR3nt: TGTGCCAGCAGCGCGCCTCGGACAGCAGCTAACTATGGCTACACCTTC
len: 16; v_gene: TRBV5-1; j_gene: TRBJ2-1; d_gene: TRBD2; abundance: -; CDR3aa: CASSLGGTSGNNEQFF; CDR3nt: TGCGCCAGCAGCTTGGGTGGGACTAGCGGCAACAATGAGCAGTTCTTC
len: 13; v_gene: TRBV7-2; j_gene: TRBJ2-5; d_gene: -; abundance: -; CDR3aa: CASSLGFGEAQYF; CDR3nt: TGTGCCAGCAGCTTGGGGTTTGGAGAAGCCCAGTACTTC
len: 11; v_gene: TRBV20-1; j_gene: TRBJ2-5; d_gene: -; abundance: -; CDR3aa: CSASSSETQYF; CDR3nt: TGTAGTGCTAGTTCGTCGGAGACCCAGTACTTC
len: 14; v_gene: TRBV9; j_gene: TRBJ1-6; d_gene: -; abundance: few; CDR3aa: CASSVKGSDSPLHF; CDR3nt: TGTGCCAGCAGCGTTAAGGGGTCGGATTCACCCCTCCACTTT
len: 13; v_gene: TRBV5-1; j_gene: TRBJ1-1; d_gene: -; abundance: -; CDR3aa: CASSLYTSRGAFF; CDR3nt: TGCGCCAGCAGCCTTTACACCTCCCGGGGGGCTTTCTTT
len: 19; v_gene: TRBV10-3; j_gene: TRBJ2-7; d_gene: -; abundance: few; CDR3aa: CAIRSTGWDGQNVTYEQYF; CDR3nt: TGTGCCATCAGATCAACAGGGTGGGACGGTCAGAACGTAACCTACGAGCAGTACTTC
len: 14; v_gene: TRBV20-1; j_gene: TRBJ2-7; d_gene: TRBD2; abundance: many; CDR3aa: CSAVSGASSYEQYF; CDR3nt: TGCAGTGCGGTGAGCGGGGCCAGCTCCTACGAGCAGTACTTC
len: 17; v_gene: TRBV2; j_gene: TRBJ2-5; d_gene: -; abundance: few; CDR3aa: CASLDGTQRSGQETQYF; CDR3nt: TGTGCCAGCCTGGACGGGACTCAGAGGTCAGGCCAAGAGACCCAGTACTTC
len: 15; v_gene: TRBV7-2; j_gene: TRBJ2-2; d_gene: TRBD2; abundance: -; CDR3aa: CASSLDGRAPGELFF; CDR3nt: TGTGCCAGCAGCTTAGACGGGAGGGCCCCCGGGGAGCTGTTTTTT
len: 15; v_gene: TRBV7-9; j_gene: TRBJ2-7; d_gene: -; abundance: -; CDR3aa: CASSPARQGPYEQYF; CDR3nt: TGTGCCAGCAGCCCAGCGCGGCAGGGCCCCTACGAGCAGTACTTC
len: 18; v_gene: TRBV5-1; j_gene: TRBJ2-1; d_gene: -; abundance: few; CDR3aa: CASSSSVSTFSHHNEQFF; CDR3nt: TGCGCCAGCAGCTCTTCGGTGTCAACCTTCTCTCATCACAATGAGCAGTTCTTC
len: 13; v_gene: TRBV7-2; j_gene: TRBJ2-3; d_gene: -; abundance: few; CDR3aa: CASSLQGPDTQYF; CDR3nt: TGTGCCAGCAGCTTACAGGGCCCAGATACGCAGTATTTT
len: 16; v_gene: TRBV5-4; j_gene: TRBJ2-7; d_gene: TRBD1; abundance: few; CDR3aa: CASSLGRDRFAYEQYF; CDR3nt: TGTGCCAGCAGCTTGGGCCGGGACAGGTTTGCCTACGAGCAGTACTTC
len: 14; v_gene: TRBV20-1; j_gene: TRBJ1-2; d_gene: TRBD1; abundance: few; CDR3aa: CSASRTGDNYGYTF; CDR3nt: TGCAGTGCTAGTAGGACAGGGGACAACTATGGCTACACCTTC
len: 12; v_gene: TRBV29-1; j_gene: TRBJ1-2; d_gene: -; abundance: few; CDR3aa: CSVADSTYGYTF; CDR3nt: TGCAGCGTTGCAGACAGCACGTATGGCTACACCTTC
len: 16; v_gene: TRBV6-1; j_gene: TRBJ2-6; d_gene: -; abundance: -; CDR3aa: CASSPTTPSGANVLTF; CDR3nt: TGTGCCAGCAGTCCCACAACACCATCCGGGGCCAACGTCCTGACTTTC
len: 14; v_gene: TRBV5-1; j_gene: TRBJ2-1; d_gene: TRBD1; abundance: few; CDR3aa: CASSFPGTGNEQFF; CDR3nt: TGCGCCAGCAGCTTCCCCGGGACAGGGAATGAGCAGTTCTTC
len: 12; v_gene: TRBV30; j_gene: TRBJ2-1; d_gene: -; abundance: -; CDR3aa: CAWSVSRGEQFF; CDR3nt: TGTGCCTGGAGTGTTTCGAGGGGTGAGCAGTTCTTC
len: 15; v_gene: TRBV7-9; j_gene: TRBJ2-7; d_gene: -; abundance: -; CDR3aa: CASSPRGGGTNEQYF; CDR3nt: TGTGCCAGCAGCCCCCGCGGAGGGGGGACGAACGAGCAGTACTTC
len: 14; v_gene: TRBV29-1; j_gene: TRBJ1-1; d_gene: TRBD1; abundance: few; CDR3aa: CSVEAHRGNTEAFF; CDR3nt: TGCAGCGTTGAAGCCCACAGGGGGAACACTGAAGCTTTCTTT
len: 16; v_gene: TRBV6-5; j_gene: TRBJ1-2; d_gene: -; abundance: few; CDR3aa: CASSYVWGPLDYGYTF; CDR3nt: TGTGCCAGCAGTTACGTCTGGGGTCCCTTGGACTATGGCTACACCTTC
len: 16; v_gene: TRBV7-2; j_gene: TRBJ1-3; d_gene: TRBD1; abundance: -; CDR3aa: CASSLGRGGPGNTIYF; CDR3nt: TGTGCCAGCAGCTTAGGCAGGGGGGGCCCTGGAAACACCATATATTTT
len: 14; v_gene: TRBV5-1; j_gene: TRBJ2-1; d_gene: TRBD2; abundance: once; CDR3aa: CANSSTSGRDEQFF; CDR3nt: TGCGCCAACAGCTCGACTAGCGGGAGGGATGAGCAGTTCTTC
len: 14; v_gene: TRBV5-1; j_gene: TRBJ2-5; d_gene: -; abundance: few; CDR3aa: CASSRAGYQETQYF; CDR3nt: TGCGCCAGCAGCCGCGCTGGATATCAAGAGACCCAGTACTTC
len: 12; v_gene: TRBV20-1; j_gene: TRBJ2-5; d_gene: -; abundance: few; CDR3aa: CSARADGETQYF; CDR3nt: TGCAGTGCTAGAGCCGACGGGGAGACCCAGTACTTC
len: 15; v_gene: TRBV7-2; j_gene: TRBJ2-5; d_gene: TRBD2; abundance: few; CDR3aa: CASSIGLAWGETQYF; CDR3nt: TGTGCCAGCAGCATCGGACTAGCCTGGGGAGAGACCCAGTACTTC
len: 15; v_gene: TRBV6-5; j_gene: TRBJ2-5; d_gene: -; abundance: -; CDR3aa: CAASPAWGNQETQYF; CDR3nt: TGTGCCGCCTCCCCCGCCTGGGGGAATCAAGAGACCCAGTACTTC
len: 13; v_gene: TRBV20-1; j_gene: TRBJ1-5; d_gene: TRBD1; abundance: -; CDR3aa: CSAAGQSLGDQHF; CDR3nt: TGCAGTGCTGCGGGACAGTCCCTAGGGGATCAGCATTTT